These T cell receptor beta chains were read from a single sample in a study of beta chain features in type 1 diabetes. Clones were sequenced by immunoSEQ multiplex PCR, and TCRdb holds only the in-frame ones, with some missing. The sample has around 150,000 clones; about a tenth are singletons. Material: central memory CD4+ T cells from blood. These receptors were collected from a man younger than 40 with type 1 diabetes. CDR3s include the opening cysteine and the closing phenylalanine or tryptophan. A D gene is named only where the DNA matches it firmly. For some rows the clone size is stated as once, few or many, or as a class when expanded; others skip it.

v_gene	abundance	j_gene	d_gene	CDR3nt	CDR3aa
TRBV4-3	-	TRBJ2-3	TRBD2	TGCGCCAGCAGCCAAGGATTTGCTAGCGGGAGCACAGATACGCAGTATTTT	CASSQGFASGSTDTQYF
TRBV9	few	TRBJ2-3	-	TGTGCCAGCAGCGCCAGACCCGGGACACCCACTAGCACAGATACGCAGTATTTT	CASSARPGTPTSTDTQYF
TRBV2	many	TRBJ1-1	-	TGTGCCAGCACTCTCAGAGGCGAAGCTTTCTTT	CASTLRGEAFF
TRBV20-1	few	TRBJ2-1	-	TGCAGTGCTAGCGGGTTCAATGAGCAGTTCTTC	CSASGFNEQFF
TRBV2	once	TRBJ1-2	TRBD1	TGTGCCAGCAGTGAAGAGTCCGGGACAGGGGATGGCTACACCTTC	CASSEESGTGDGYTF
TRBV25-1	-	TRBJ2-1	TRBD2	TGTGCCAGCACTAGGGACTACAACAATGAGCAGTTCTTC	CASTRDYNNEQFF
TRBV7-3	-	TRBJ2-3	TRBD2	TGTGCCAGCAGCTTAACTAGCGGGACAGATACGCAGTATTTT	CASSLTSGTDTQYF
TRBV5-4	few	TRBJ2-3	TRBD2	TGTGCCAGCAGCTTGGTTGCGGGAGGGCCCGGATTTAGCACAGATACGCAGTATTTT	CASSLVAGGPGFSTDTQYF
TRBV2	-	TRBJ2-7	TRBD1	TGTGCCTCTACTAACAGGGGAACCTACGAGCAGTACTTC	CASTNRGTYEQYF
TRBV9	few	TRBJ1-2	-	TGTGCCAGCAGCTCGGTTGCAGGGTTCTATGGCTACACCTTC	CASSSVAGFYGYTF
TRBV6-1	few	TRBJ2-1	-	TGTGCCACCTCCCCAGACTACAATGAGCAGTTCTTC	CATSPDYNEQFF
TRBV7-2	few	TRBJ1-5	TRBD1	TGTGCCAGCAGCTTTGACAGGGTGAACCAGCCCCAGCATTTT	CASSFDRVNQPQHF
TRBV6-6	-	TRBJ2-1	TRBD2	TGTGCCAGCGCTTCTTCCTTTAGCGGGAGGGCCAACGAGCAGTTCTTC	CASASSFSGRANEQFF
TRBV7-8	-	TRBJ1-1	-	TGTGCCAGCAGCTTAGGGCTGACAGGGAACACTGAAGCTTTCTTT	CASSLGLTGNTEAFF
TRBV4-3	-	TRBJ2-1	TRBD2	TGCGCCAGCAGCCAGGAACTAGCGTTAAACAATGAGCAGTTCTTC	CASSQELALNNEQFF
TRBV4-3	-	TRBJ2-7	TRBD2	TGCGCCAGCAGCCAAGAATATAGCGGGTTCTCCTACGAGCAGTACTTC	CASSQEYSGFSYEQYF
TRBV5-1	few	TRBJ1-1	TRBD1	TGCGCCAGCAGCCCTAGACAGGGGAAGGACACTGAAGCTTTCTTT	CASSPRQGKDTEAFF
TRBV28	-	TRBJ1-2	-	TGTGCCAGCAGGGTCGGAGGGGAGGTCTATGGCTACACCTTC	CASRVGGEVYGYTF
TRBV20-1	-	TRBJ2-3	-	TGCACCGAGATCCCAGATACGCAGTATTTT	CTEIPDTQYF
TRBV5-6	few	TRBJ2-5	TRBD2	TGTGCCAGCAGACGACTAGCGGATCAAGAGACCCAGTACTTC	CASRRLADQETQYF
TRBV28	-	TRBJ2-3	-	TGTGCCAGCAGCCTCCCAGATTACACAGATACGCAGTATTTT	CASSLPDYTDTQYF
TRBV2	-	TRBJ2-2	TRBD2	TGTGCCAGCAGACGTAGCGGGAGGAACACCGGGGAGCTGTTTTTT	CASRRSGRNTGELFF
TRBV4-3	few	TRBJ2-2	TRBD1	TGCGCCAGCAGCCAGAGTGGACAGGGGGATGTTAACACCGGGGAGCTGTTTTTT	CASSQSGQGDVNTGELFF
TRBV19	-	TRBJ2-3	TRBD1	TGTGCCAGTACGAGGACAGGTATCACAGATACGCAGTATTTT	CASTRTGITDTQYF
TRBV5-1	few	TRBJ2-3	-	TGCGCCAGCAGCTTGTACTCGGGTGCAATCACAGATACGCAGTATTTT	CASSLYSGAITDTQYF
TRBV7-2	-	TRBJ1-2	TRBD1	TGTGCCAGCAGCACGACCGGGACAGGGGCCTATGGCTACACCTTC	CASSTTGTGAYGYTF
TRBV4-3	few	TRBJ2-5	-	TGCGCCAGCAGCCAAGAATCTTTTGCGGCAGGGGCCCAAGAGACCCAGTACTTC	CASSQESFAAGAQETQYF
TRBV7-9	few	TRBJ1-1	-	TGTGCCAGCAGCTTAGCTACAGGAGAAGCTTTCTTT	CASSLATGEAFF
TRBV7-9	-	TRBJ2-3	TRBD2	TGTGCCAGCAGCTTAGCCCTAGCGGGGGTCACAGATACGCAGTATTTT	CASSLALAGVTDTQYF
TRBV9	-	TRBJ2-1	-	TGTGCCAGCAGTGGGGGGTCCGTCTACAATGAGCAGTTCTTC	CASSGGSVYNEQFF
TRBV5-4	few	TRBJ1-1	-	TGTGCCAGCAGCTTAAGACAGATGAACACTGAAGCTTTCTTT	CASSLRQMNTEAFF
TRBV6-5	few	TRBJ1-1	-	TGTGCCAGCAGTGTGGTACTTTATAACACTGAAGCTTTCTTT	CASSVVLYNTEAFF
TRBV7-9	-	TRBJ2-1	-	TGTGCCAGCAGCTCCACAACAGGAGTGGAAGAGCAGTTCTTC	CASSSTTGVEEQFF
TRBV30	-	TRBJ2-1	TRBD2	TGTGCCTGTTGTCGGGAGGGCTTCCATCTGGAGGAGCAGTTCTTC	CACCREGFHLEEQFF
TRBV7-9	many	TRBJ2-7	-	TGTGCCAGCCAACTCGGGGGTAGGATGAAGCAGTACTTC	CASQLGGRMKQYF
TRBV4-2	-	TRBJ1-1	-	TGTGCCAGCAGCCAAGAGGCAGGGCCGAACACTGAAGCTTTCTTT	CASSQEAGPNTEAFF
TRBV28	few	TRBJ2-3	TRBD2	TGTGCCAGCTCAGTAGCGGGACGGTCAGATACGCAGTATTTT	CASSVAGRSDTQYF
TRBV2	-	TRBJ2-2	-	TGTGCCAGCAGTGAAAACGGACTGGACACCGGGGAGCTGTTTTTT	CASSENGLDTGELFF
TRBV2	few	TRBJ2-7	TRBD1	TGTGCCAGGGGACAGGGCGGCGAGCAGTACTTC	CARGQGGEQYF
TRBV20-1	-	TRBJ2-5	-	TGCAGCGGGGACTCACTTTCGACCCAGTACTTC	CSGDSLSTQYF
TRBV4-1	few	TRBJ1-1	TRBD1	TGCGCCAGCAGCCCCCGGGACAGGGGGAAAGCTTTCTTT	CASSPRDRGKAFF
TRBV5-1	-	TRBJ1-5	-	TGCGCCAGCAGCTTGGCGGGGGGGAGCAATCAGCCCCAGCATTTT	CASSLAGGSNQPQHF
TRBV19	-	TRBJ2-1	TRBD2	TGTGCCAGTACAGTGGGTACTGGGACTAGGAACAATGAGCAGTTCTTC	CASTVGTGTRNNEQFF
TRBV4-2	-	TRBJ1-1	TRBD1	TGTGCCAGCAGCCAAGACCTTCGGGACAGGGCGGCTTTCTTT	CASSQDLRDRAAFF
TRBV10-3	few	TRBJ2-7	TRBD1	TGTGCCATCGGAAGACAGGGGAACTCCTACGAGCAGTACTTC	CAIGRQGNSYEQYF
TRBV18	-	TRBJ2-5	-	TGTGCCAGCTCACCACCCATCTCGGAGGAGACCCAGTACTTC	CASSPPISEETQYF
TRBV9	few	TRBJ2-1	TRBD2	TGTGCCAGCAGCCCTGGGGGACTAGCGGGAAACAATGAGCAGTTCTTC	CASSPGGLAGNNEQFF
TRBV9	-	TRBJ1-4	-	TGTGCCAGCAGCTCCAGGGGTGCAACTAATGAAAAACTGTTTTTT	CASSSRGATNEKLFF
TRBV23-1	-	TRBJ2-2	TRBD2	TGCGCCAGCAGTCAAAGGTCTAGCGGGAGGGCCATAACCGGGGAGCTGTTTTTT	CASSQRSSGRAITGELFF
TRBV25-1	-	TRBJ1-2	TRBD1	TGTGCCAGCAGTGATCACGGACAGGGCCAGGATGGCTACACCTTC	CASSDHGQGQDGYTF
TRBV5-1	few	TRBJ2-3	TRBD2	TGCGCCAGCAGCTTGGGGCTAGCGGAAGATACGCAGTATTTT	CASSLGLAEDTQYF
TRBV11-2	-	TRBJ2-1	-	TGTGCCAGCACCCTCCAAGCAGGAAACTCCTACAATGAGCAGTTCTTC	CASTLQAGNSYNEQFF
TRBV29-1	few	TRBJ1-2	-	TGCAGCGTGACGTTCGGCCACGGAGGTTTACTTTACTTC	CSVTFGHGGLLYF
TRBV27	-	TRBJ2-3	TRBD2	TGTGCCAGCAGCTTGACTAGCGGCCTAGATACGCAGTATTTT	CASSLTSGLDTQYF
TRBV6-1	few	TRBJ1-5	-	TGTGCCAGCAGGGTGGGAGGACAGCCCCAGCATTTT	CASRVGGQPQHF
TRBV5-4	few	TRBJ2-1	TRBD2	TGTGCCAGCAGCTTGCAAGCGGGAGGGCCCGATGAGCAGTTCTTC	CASSLQAGGPDEQFF